The rows below give T cell receptor beta chains drawn from one sample of a study of blood T cell repertoires in COVID-19. Some clones are missing from TCRdb's copy, which holds only in-frame ones; the method was immunoSEQ multiplex PCR. The profile shows about 200,000 clones, 75% to 85% of them singletons. Sequenced: PBMCs or T cells enriched from blood (not recorded which). The receptors shown here come from a woman aged 40-49 years with acute COVID-19. Each CDR3 is given with its conserved first and last residue. D genes are given only for firm matches. A row's size may be missing; if present it is once, few, many or a size class.

v_call	j_call	clone_size	d_call	cdr3_nt	cdr3_aa
TRBV13	TRBJ1-6	NA	TRBD1	TGTGCCAGCAGCCTATGGGGCAGGGGGAACTCACCCCTCCACTTT	CASSLWGRGNSPLHF
TRBV2	TRBJ1-2	NA	NA	TGTGCCAGCAGATTGTTTCTCCTCTATGGCTACACCTTC	CASRLFLLYGYTF
TRBV11-2	TRBJ1-2	NA	TRBD1	TGTGCCAGCAGCTTAAAGACAGGGGTTGACTATGGCTACACCTTC	CASSLKTGVDYGYTF
TRBV5-1	TRBJ1-1	NA	NA	TGCGCCAGCAGCCAGATGAACACTGAAGCTTTCTTT	CASSQMNTEAFF
TRBV10-2	TRBJ2-1	once	TRBD2	TGCGCCAGCAGTGATCCCCGGACTAGCCGGACCTACAATGAGCAGTTCTTC	CASSDPRTSRTYNEQFF
TRBV5-6	TRBJ1-4	NA	NA	TGTGCCAGCAGCTCTCGGACAGACATTAATGAAAAACTGTTTTTT	CASSSRTDINEKLFF
TRBV7-8	TRBJ1-2	once	NA	TGTGCCAGCAGCTTAGGTGGGACACTCGAGGGGGTTAACTATGGCTACACCTTC	CASSLGGTLEGVNYGYTF
TRBV6-2/TRBV6-3	TRBJ2-7	NA	NA	TGTGCCAGCAGTTACGGGCAGAGCTACGAGCAGTACTTC	CASSYGQSYEQYF
TRBV30	TRBJ2-1	NA	NA	TGTGCCTTTTTAGCGGAAAATTACAATGAGCAGTTCTTC	CAFLAENYNEQFF
TRBV13	TRBJ1-1	NA	TRBD1	TGTGCCAGCAGCTTTCAGGGGGTGAACACTGAAGCTTTCTTT	CASSFQGVNTEAFF